This entry lists 6 T cell receptor beta chains sequenced from one sample in a study of regulatory and conventional T cells in RAG deficiency. Profiling relied on immunoSEQ multiplex PCR, and the TCRdb table lists in-frame clones only, not all of them. Of some 2,500 clones detected, approximately 82% appear once; the ten largest clones hold about 5%. The sorted conventional CD4+ T cells were CD25-low and CD127-high, with genomic DNA sequenced. Sequencing input: CD4+ effector T cells sorted from blood. The receptors were gathered from a human donor with RAG deficiency presenting as severe combined immunodeficiency.

This clone was seen once. The chain recombines TRBV9 with TRBJ1-1; weak D call: TRBD1 (6 bases). Germline V CDR1 and CDR2: SGDLS, YYNGEE. This CDR3 spans 17 amino acids. V dropped 0 bases and J dropped 10 bases, with 25 bases sitting between them. CDR3 nucleotides: TGTGCCAGCAGCGTAGCCCCCACCGGGGCCAGGGGTCGGGCAGCTTTCTTT. The encoded protein is CASSVAPTGARGRAAFF.

The chain couples TRBV9 to TRBJ2-2, with 9 bases lining up with TRBD1. CDR3 length: 16 amino acids. The ends lost 3 bases at V and 7 bases at J; junction bases unmatched: 10. Germline lookup yields CDR1 SGDLS and CDR2 YYNGEE. In nucleotides, the CDR3 is TGTGCCAGCAGCGCAGGACAGGGGATTATCGACGGGGAGCTGTTTTTT. This translates into CASSAGQGIIDGELFF.

The genes are TRBV9 and TRBJ2-3; D gene unclear. There are 13 residues in the CDR3. Germline V gives CDR1 SGDLS, CDR2 YYNGEE. Trimming removed 0 bases from V and 6 bases from J, with 8 bases in between. The CDR3 loop reads CASSVADPDTQYF. The CDR3 DNA follows: TGTGCCAGCAGCGTAGCGGACCCCGATACGCAGTATTTT.

This chain connects TRBV7-3 to TRBJ2-1; possibly TRBD1 or TRBD2 for D (5 bases each). Germline CDR1 reads SGHTA; CDR2 reads FQGTGA. The length of the CDR3 is 16 residues. V lost 5 bases and J 0 bases, leaving 14 bases between the germline ends. The CDR3 reads CASSPTEGSSYNEQFF. The CDR3 DNA follows: TGTGCCAGCAGCCCGACCGAGGGGAGCTCCTACAATGAGCAGTTCTTC.

The rearrangement joins TRBV5-4 to TRBJ1-2; a possible D gene is TRBD1 (5 bases). The CDR3 loop spans 16 amino acids. Germline V gene sequence: CDR1 SGHNT, CDR2 YYREEE (reference sequence). Deletions cut 8 bases from V and 4 bases from J, with 24 bases between. The CDR3 spells CARHLQRTGKTYGYTF. CDR3 DNA: TGTGCCAGGCATCTTCAACGTACAGGAAAGACCTATGGCTACACCTTC. Full variable domain (outside the CDR3, taken from reference TRBV5-4 and TRBJ1-2): ETGVTQSPTHLIKTRGQQVTLRCSSQSGHNTVSWYQQALGQGPQFIFQYYREEENGRGNFPPRFSGLQFPNYSSELNVNALELDDSALYLCARHLQRTGKTYGYTFGSGTRLTVV.

The rearrangement joins TRBV6-5 to TRBJ2-7, with D possibly being TRBD2 (5 bases). V dropped 7 bases and J dropped 1 base, with 11 bases sitting between them. Germline V gives CDR1 MNHEY, CDR2 SVGAGI. CDR3 length: 13 amino acids. This CDR3 reads CASTLRGSYEQYF. CDR3 DNA sequence: TGTGCCAGCACCCTCAGAGGGTCCTACGAGCAGTACTTC.